This T cell receptor (beta chain) was captured in a study of HIV-infected children after antiretroviral therapy interruption. This CDR3 has 14 residues. The V and J ends lost 4 bases and 2 bases, in that order; junction bases with no gene match: 4. The germline V gene has CDR1 SGHNT and CDR2 YENEEA. Unique molecular identifiers were included in an RNA-based 3' RACE TCR library. TCRdb reprocessed the 3' RACE reads via MiXCR and lists one record per CDR3 protein. This table has about 50,000 distinct CDR3 sequences, 3.5% to 5% appearing once. This sample's treatment: PENTA 11 planned treatment interruption arm or continuous ART arm. This clonotype appeared many times.

The sequences come from CD45RA+ CD4+ T cells from PBMCs, pooled from several time points, collected from a donor given antiretroviral therapy, either interrupted or continuous. Documented subset: naive CD4+ CD45RA+ CD45RO- T cells. The clonotype was recovered from a pool of human donors with HIV. The chain carries TRBV11-3 and TRBJ1-1; 7 bases align to TRBD1. As DNA, the CDR3 is TGTGCCAGCAGCTCAGGGGGGCATAACACTGAAGCTTTCTTT. Translated, it gives CASSSGGHNTEAFF.